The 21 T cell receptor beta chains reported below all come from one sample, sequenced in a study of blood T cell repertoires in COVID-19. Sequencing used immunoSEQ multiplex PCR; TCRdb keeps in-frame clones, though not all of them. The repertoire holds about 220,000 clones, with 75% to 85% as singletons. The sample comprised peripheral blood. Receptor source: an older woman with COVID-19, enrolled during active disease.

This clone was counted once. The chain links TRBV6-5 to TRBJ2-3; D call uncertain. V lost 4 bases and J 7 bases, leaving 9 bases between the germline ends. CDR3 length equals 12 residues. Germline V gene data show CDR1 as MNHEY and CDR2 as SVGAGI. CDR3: CASSSRLNTQYF. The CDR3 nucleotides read TGTGCCAGCAGTTCTCGACTGAATACGCAGTATTTT.

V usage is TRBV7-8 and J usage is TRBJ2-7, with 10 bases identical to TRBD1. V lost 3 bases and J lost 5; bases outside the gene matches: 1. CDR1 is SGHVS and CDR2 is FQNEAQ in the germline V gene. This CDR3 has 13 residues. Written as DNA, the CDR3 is TGTGCCAGCAGCTTGGACAGGGGGGACGAGCAGTACTTC. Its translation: CASSLDRGDEQYF.

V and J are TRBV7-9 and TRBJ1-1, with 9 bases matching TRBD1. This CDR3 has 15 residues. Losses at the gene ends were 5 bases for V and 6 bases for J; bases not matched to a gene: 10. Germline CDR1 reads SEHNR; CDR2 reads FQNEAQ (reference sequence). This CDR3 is CASSHGGQGGAEAFF. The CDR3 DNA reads TGTGCCAGCAGCCACGGGGGACAGGGCGGAGCTGAAGCTTTCTTT.

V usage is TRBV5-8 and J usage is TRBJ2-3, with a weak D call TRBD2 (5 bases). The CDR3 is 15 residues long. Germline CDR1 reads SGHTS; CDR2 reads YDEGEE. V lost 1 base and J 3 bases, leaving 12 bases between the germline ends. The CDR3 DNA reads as TGTGCCAGCAGCTTGCGGGGTTTCGGGACAGATACGCAGTATTTT. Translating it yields CASSLRGFGTDTQYF.

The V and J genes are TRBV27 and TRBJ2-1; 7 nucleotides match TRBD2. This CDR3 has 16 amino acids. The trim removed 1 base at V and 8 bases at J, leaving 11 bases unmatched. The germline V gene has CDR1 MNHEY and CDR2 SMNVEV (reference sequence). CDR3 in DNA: TGTGCCAGCAGTTTATTTTTTGGCGGGAGTGAGTATGAGCAGTTCTTC. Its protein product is CASSLFFGGSEYEQFF.

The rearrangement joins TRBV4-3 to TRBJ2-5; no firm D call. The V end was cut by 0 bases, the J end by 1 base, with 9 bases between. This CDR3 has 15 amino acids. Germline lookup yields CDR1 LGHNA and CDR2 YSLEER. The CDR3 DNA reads TGCGCCAGCAGCCAAGATGCAGTCGCCCAAGAGACCCAGTACTTC. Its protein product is CASSQDAVAQETQYF.

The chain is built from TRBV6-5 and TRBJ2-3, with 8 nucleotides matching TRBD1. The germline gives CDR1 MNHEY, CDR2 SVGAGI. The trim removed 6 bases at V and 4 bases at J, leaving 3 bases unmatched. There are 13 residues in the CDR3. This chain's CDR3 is CASRTGVADTQYF. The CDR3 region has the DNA TGTGCCAGCAGGACAGGGGTGGCAGATACGCAGTATTTT.

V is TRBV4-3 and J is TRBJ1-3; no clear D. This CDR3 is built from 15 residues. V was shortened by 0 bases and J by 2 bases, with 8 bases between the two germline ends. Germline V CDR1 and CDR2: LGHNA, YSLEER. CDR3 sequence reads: CASSQDREPGNTIYF. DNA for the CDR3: TGCGCCAGCAGCCAAGATAGGGAGCCTGGAAACACCATATATTTT.

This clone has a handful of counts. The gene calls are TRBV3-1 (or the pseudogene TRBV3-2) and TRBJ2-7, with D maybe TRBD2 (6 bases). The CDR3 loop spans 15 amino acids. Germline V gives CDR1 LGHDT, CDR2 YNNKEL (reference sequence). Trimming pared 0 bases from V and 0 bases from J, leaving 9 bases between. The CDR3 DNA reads TGTGCCAGCAGCCAAGACGGCGGGATCTCCTACGAGCAGTACTTC. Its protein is CASSQDGGISYEQYF.

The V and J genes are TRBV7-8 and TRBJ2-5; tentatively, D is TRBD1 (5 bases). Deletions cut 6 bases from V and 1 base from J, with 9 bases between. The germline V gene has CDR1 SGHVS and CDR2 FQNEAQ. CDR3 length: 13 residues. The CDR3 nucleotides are TGTGCCAGCAGGCCTAGGGGCCAAGAGACCCAGTACTTC. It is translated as CASRPRGQETQYF.

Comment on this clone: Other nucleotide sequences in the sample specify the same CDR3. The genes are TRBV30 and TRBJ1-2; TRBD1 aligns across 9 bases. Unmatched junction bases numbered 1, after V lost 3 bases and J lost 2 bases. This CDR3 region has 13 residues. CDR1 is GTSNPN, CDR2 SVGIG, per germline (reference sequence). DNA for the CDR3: TGTGCCTGGAGCGACAGGGGGAACTATGGCTACACCTTC. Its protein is CAWSDRGNYGYTF.

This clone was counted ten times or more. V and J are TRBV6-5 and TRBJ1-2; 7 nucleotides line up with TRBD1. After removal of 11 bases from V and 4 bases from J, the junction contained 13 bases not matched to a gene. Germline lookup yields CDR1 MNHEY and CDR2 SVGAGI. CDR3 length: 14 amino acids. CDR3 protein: CAARGAGGSYGYTF. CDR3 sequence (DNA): TGTGCCGCGAGAGGGGCAGGGGGGAGCTATGGCTACACCTTC.

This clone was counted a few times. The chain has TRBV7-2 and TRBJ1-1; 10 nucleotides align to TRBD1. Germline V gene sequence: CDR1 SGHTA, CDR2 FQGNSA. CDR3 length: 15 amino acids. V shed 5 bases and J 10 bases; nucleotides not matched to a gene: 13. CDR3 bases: TGTGCCAGCAGCCCTGACAGGGGGCTCTTGGAGGGAGCTTTCTTT. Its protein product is CASSPDRGLLEGAFF.

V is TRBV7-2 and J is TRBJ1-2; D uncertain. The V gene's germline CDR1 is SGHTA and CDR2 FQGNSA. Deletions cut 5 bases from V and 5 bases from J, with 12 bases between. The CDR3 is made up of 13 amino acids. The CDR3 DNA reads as TGTGCCAGCAGCCCCCGGCAGGCTTATGGCTACACCTTC. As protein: CASSPRQAYGYTF.

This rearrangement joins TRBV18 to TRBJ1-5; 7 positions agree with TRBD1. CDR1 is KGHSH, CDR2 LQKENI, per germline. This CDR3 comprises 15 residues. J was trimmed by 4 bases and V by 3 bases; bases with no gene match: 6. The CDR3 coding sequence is TGTGCCAGCTCACCGAATCAGGGGGTTAATCAGCCCCAGCATTTT. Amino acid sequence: CASSPNQGVNQPQHF. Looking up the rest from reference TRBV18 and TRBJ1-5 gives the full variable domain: NAGVMQNPRHLVRRRGQEARLRCSPMKGHSHVYWYRQLPEEGLKFMVYLQKENIIDESGMPKERFSAEFPKEGPSILRIQQVVRGDSAAYFCASSPNQGVNQPQHFGDGTRLSIL.

Written as DNA, the CDR3 is TGTGCCAGCAGCTTGGTACAGGCAGGTGAGCAGTTCTTC. Translating gives CASSLVQAGEQFF. This chain joins TRBV5-6 and TRBJ2-1, with D possibly matching TRBD1 (5 bases). Germline V gene lookup returns CDR1 SGHDT and CDR2 YYEEEE. V was cut by 0 bases and J by 9 bases, with 10 bases left in between. The length of the CDR3 is 13 residues.

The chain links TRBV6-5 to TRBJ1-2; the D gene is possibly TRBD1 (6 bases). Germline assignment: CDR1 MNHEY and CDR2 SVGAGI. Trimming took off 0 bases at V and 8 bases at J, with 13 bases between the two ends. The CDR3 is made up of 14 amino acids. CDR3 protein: CASSYSTRGGGYTF. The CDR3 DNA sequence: TGTGCCAGCAGTTACTCGACCAGGGGAGGGGGCTACACCTTC.

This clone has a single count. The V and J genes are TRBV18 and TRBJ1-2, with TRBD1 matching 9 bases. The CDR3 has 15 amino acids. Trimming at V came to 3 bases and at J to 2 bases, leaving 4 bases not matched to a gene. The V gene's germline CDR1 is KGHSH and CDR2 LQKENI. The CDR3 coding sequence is TGTGCCAGCTCACCGGGACAGGGAGGGAACTATGGCTACACCTTC. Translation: CASSPGQGGNYGYTF.

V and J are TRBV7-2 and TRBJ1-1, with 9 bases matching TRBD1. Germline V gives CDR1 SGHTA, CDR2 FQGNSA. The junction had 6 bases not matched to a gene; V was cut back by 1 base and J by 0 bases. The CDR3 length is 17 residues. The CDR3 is CASSLVGTGNLNTEAFF. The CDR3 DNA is TGTGCCAGCAGCTTAGTAGGGACAGGGAATTTGAACACTGAAGCTTTCTTT. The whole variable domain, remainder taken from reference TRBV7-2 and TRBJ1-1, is GAGVSQSPSNKVTEKGKDVELRCDPISGHTALYWYRQSLGQGLEFLIYFQGNSAPDKSGLPSDRFSAERTGGSVSTLTIQRTQQEDSAVYLCASSLVGTGNLNTEAFFGQGTRLTVV.

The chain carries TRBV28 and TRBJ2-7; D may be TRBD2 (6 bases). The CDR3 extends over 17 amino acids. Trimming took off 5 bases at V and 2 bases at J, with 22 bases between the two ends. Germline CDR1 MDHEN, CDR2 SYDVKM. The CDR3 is CASSRYSAGNPPYEQYF. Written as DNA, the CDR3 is TGTGCCAGCAGTCGATACTCTGCGGGAAACCCCCCCTACGAGCAGTACTTC.

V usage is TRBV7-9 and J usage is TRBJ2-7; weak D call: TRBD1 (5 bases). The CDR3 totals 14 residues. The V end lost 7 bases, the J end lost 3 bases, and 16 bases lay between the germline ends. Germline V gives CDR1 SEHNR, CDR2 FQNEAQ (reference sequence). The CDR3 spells CASIHVGADYEQYF. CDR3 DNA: TGTGCCAGCATCCACGTAGGGGCCGACTACGAGCAGTACTTC. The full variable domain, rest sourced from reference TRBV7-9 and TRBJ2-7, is DTGVSQNPRHKITKRGQNVTFRCDPISEHNRLYWYRQTLGQGPEFLTYFQNEAQLEKSRLLSDRFSAERPKGSFSTLEIQRTEQGDSAMYLCASIHVGADYEQYFGPGTRLTVT.